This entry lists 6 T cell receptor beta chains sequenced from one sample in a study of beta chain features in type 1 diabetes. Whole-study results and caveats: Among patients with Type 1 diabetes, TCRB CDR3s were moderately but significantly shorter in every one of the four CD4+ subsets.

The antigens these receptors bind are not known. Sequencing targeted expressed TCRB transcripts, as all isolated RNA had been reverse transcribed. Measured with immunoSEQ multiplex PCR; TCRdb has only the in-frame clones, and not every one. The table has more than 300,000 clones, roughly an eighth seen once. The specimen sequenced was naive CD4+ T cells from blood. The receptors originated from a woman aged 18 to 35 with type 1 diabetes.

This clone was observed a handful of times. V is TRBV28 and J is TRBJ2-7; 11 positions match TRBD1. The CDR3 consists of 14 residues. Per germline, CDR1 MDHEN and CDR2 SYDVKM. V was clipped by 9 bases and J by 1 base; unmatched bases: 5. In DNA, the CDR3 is TGTGCCAGTAGAGGGACAGGGGGTTCCTACGAGCAGTACTTC. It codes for CASRGTGGSYEQYF.

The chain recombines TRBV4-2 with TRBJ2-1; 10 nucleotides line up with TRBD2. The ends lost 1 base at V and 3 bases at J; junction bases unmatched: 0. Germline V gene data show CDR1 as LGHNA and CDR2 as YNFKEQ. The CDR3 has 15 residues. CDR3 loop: CASSQVAGGYNEQFF. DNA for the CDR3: TGTGCCAGCAGCCAAGTAGCGGGAGGCTACAATGAGCAGTTCTTC.

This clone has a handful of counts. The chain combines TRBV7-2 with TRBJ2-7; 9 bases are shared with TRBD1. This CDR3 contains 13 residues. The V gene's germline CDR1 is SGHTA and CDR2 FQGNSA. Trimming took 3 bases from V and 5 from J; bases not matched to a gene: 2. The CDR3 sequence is CASSFTGGNEQYF. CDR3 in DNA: TGTGCCAGCAGCTTTACAGGGGGCAACGAGCAGTACTTC.

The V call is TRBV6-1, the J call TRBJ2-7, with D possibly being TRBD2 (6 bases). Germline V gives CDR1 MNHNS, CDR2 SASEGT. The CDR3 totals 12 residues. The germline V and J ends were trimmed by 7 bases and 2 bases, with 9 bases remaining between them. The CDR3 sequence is CASTGGTYEQYF. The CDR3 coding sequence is TGTGCCAGCACCGGGGGAACCTACGAGCAGTACTTC.

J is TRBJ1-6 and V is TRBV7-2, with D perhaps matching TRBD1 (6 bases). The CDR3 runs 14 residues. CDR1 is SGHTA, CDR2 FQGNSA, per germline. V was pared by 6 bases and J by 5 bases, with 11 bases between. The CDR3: CASRGGRDNSPLHF. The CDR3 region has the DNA TGTGCCAGCAGAGGGGGACGGGATAATTCACCCCTCCACTTT.

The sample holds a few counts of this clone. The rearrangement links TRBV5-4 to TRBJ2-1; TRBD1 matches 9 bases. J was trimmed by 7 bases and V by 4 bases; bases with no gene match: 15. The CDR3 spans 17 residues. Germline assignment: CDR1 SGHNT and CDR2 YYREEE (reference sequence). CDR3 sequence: CASSNGQGSLAGNEQFF. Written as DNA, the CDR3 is TGTGCCAGCAGCAACGGACAGGGGTCATTGGCGGGAAATGAGCAGTTCTTC.